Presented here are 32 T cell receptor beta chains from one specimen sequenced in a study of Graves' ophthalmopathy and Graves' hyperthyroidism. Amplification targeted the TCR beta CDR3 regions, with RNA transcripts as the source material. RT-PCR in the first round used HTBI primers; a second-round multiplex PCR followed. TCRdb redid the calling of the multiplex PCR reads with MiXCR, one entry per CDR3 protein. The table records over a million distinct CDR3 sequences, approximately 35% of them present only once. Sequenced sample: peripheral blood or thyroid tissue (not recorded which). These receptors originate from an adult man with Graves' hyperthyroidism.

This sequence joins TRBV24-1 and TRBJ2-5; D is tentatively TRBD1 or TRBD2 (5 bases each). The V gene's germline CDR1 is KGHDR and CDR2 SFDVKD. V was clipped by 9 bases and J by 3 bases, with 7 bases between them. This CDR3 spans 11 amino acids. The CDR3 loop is CATGTKETQYF. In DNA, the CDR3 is TGTGCCACCGGGACCAAAGAGACCCAGTACTTC.

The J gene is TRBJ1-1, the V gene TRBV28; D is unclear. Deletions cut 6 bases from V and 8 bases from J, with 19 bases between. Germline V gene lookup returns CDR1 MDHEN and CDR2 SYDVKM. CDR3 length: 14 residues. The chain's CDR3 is CASSPLSRTPEAFF. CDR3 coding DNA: TGTGCCAGCAGCCCTCTCTCGCGCACCCCCGAAGCTTTCTTT.

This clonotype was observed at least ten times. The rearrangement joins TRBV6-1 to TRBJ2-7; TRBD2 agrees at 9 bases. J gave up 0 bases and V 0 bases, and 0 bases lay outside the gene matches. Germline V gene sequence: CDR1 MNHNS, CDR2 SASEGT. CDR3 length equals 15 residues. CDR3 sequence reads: CASSEASGSSYEQYF. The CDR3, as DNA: TGTGCCAGCAGTGAAGCTAGCGGGAGCTCCTACGAGCAGTACTTC.

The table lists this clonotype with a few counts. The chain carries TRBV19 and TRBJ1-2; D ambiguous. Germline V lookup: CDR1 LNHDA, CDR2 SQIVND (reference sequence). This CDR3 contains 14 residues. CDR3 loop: CATNRESLNYGYTF. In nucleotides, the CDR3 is TGTGCGACAAACCGGGAGAGCCTTAACTATGGCTACACCTTC.

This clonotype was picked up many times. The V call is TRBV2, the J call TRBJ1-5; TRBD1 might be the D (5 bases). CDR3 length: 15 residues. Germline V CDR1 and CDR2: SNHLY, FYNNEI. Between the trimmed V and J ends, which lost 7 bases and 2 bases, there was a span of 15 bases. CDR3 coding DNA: TGTGCCAGCACCAGAGGGACGGTAGGCAATCAGCCCCAGCATTTT. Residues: CASTRGTVGNQPQHF.

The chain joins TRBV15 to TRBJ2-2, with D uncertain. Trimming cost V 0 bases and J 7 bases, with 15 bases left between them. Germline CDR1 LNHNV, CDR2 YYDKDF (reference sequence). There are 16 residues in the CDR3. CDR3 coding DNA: TGTGCCACCAGCAGAGATAAAGAACCCACCAACGGGGAGCTGTTTTTT. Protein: CATSRDKEPTNGELFF.

The CDR3 DNA reads as TGTGCCAGCAGCTACACGACAGGGAACCCTTACGAGCAGTACTTC. This gives the protein CASSYTTGNPYEQYF. The rearrangement joins TRBV7-9 to TRBJ2-7, with 7 bases identical to TRBD1. CDR1 is SEHNR and CDR2 is FQNEAQ in the germline V gene (reference sequence). The length of the CDR3 is 15 residues. The trim removed 4 bases at V and 4 bases at J, leaving 10 bases unmatched.

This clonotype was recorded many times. The CDR3 DNA reads TGTGCCAGCAGTGAATTGGGATATAGCAATCAGCCCCAGCATTTT. Translating it yields CASSELGYSNQPQHF. The chain has TRBV2 and TRBJ1-5; no firm D call. Trimming cost V 2 bases and J 0 bases, with 8 bases left between them. The CDR3 is made up of 15 amino acids. Germline V lookup: CDR1 SNHLY, CDR2 FYNNEI. The full variable domain, completed using reference TRBV2 and TRBJ1-5, is EPEVTQTPSHQVTQMGQEVILRCVPISNHLYFYWYRQILGQKVEFLVSFYNNEISEKSEIFDDQFSVERPDGSNFTLKIRSTKLEDSAMYFCASSELGYSNQPQHFGDGTRLSIL.

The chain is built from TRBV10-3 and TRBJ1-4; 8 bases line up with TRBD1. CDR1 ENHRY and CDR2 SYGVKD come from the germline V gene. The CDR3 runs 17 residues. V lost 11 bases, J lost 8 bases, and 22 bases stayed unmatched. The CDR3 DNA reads TGTGCCGGTAGCCGACAGGGGCCTTTGATTAGTAGGGAAAAACTGTTTTTT. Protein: CAGSRQGPLISREKLFF.

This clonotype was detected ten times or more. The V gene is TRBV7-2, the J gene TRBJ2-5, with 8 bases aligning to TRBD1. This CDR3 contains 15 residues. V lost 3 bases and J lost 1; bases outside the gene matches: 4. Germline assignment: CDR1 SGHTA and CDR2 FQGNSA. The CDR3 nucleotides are TGTGCCAGCAGCTTTGCCGGGACAGGCCAAGAGACCCAGTACTTC. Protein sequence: CASSFAGTGQETQYF.

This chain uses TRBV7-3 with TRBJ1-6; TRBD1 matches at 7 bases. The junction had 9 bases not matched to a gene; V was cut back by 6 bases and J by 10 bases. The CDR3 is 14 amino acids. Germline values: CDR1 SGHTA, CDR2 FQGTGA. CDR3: CASRTETGYSPLHF. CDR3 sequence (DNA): TGTGCCAGCAGGACGGAGACAGGGTACTCACCCCTCCACTTT.

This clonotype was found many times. This CDR3 reads CASSSIGTNYGYTF. The CDR3 DNA sequence: TGTGCCAGCAGCTCCATAGGGACTAACTATGGCTACACCTTC. The gene calls are TRBV7-2 and TRBJ1-2, with D hard to call. The CDR3 runs to 14 residues. V shed 4 bases and J shed 0 bases, with 9 bases lying between them. Germline CDR1 and CDR2: SGHTA and FQGNSA.

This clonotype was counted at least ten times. Here the CDR3 DNA reads TGTGCCACCAGTGACCTAGGGGGTACTGGGCCCCAGCATTTT. Amino acids: CATSDLGGTGPQHF. The rearrangement links TRBV24-1 to TRBJ1-5; tentative D call: TRBD1 (6 bases). The V and J ends lost 4 bases and 9 bases respectively, with 15 bases between them. This CDR3 is built from 14 residues. CDR1 is KGHDR and CDR2 is SFDVKD in the germline V gene.

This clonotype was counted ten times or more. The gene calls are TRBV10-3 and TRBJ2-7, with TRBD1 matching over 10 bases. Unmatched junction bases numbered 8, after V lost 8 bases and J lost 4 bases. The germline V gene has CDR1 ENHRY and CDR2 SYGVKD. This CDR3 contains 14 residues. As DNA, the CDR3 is TGTGCCATCTCACGGACAGGGGGAGTTTACGAGCAGTACTTC. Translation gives CAISRTGGVYEQYF.

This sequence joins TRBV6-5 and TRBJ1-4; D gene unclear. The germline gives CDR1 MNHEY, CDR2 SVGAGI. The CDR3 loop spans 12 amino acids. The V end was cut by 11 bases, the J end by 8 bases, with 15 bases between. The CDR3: CAVKRSGEKLFF. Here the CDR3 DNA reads TGTGCCGTCAAGAGGAGTGGGGAAAAACTGTTTTTT.

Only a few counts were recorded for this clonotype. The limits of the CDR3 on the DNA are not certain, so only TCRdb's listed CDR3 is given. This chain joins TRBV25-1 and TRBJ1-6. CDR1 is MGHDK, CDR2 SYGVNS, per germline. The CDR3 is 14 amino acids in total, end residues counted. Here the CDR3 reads CACSARASGSNLHF.

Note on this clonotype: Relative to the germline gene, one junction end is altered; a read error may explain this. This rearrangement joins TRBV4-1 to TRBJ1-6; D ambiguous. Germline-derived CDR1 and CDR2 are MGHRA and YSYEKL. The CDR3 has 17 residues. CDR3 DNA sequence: TGCGCCAGCAGCCAAGTTACCGGGAACCCTCCAAATTCATCCCTCCACTTT. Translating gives CASSQVTGNPPNSSLHF.

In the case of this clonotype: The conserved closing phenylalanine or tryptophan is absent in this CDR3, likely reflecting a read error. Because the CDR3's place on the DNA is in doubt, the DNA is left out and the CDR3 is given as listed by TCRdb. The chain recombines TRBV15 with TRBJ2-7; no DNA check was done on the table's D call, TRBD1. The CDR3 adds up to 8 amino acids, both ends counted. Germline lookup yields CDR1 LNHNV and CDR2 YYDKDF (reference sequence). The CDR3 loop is CATSRAPR.

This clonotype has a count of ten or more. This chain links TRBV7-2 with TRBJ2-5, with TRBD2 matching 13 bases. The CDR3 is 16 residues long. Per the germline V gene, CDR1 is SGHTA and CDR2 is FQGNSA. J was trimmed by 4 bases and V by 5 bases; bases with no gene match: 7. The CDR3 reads CASSRLAGGQGETQYF. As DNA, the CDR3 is TGTGCCAGCAGCCGACTAGCGGGGGGTCAAGGAGAGACCCAGTACTTC.

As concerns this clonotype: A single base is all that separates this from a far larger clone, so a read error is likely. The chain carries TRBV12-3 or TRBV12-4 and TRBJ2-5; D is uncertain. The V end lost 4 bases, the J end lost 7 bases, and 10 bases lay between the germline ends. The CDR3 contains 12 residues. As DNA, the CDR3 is TGTGCCAGCAGTTCACCCCGGGTGACCCAGTACTTC. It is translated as CASSSPRVTQYF.

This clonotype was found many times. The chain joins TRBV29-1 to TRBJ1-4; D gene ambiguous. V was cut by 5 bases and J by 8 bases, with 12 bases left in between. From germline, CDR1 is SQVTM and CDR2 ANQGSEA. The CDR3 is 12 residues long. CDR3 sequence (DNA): TGCAGCGTTCGGGGATTCACGGAAAAACTGTTTTTT. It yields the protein CSVRGFTEKLFF.

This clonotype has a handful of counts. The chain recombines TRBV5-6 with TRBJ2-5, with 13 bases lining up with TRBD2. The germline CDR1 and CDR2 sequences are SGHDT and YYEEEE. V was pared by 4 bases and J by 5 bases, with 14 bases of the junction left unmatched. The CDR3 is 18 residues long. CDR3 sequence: CASSHRTSGRRVRETQYF. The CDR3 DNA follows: TGTGCCAGCAGCCACAGGACTAGCGGGAGACGGGTGCGGGAGACCCAGTACTTC.

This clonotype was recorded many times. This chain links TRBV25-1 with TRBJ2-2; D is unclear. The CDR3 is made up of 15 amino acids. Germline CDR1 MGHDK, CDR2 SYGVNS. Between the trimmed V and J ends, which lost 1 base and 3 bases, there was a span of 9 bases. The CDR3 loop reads CASSEWGDHTGELFF. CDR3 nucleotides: TGTGCCAGCAGTGAATGGGGTGATCACACCGGGGAGCTGTTTTTT.

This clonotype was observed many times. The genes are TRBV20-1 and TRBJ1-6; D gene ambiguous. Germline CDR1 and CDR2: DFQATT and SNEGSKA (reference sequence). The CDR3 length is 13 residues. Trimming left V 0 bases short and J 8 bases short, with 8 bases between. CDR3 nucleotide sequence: TGCAGTGCTAGAGATGAGGAGTATTCACCCCTCCACTTT. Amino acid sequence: CSARDEEYSPLHF.

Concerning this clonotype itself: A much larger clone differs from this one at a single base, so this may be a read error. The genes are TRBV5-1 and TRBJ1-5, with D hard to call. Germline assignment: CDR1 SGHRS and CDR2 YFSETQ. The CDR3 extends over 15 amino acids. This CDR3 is CTSSLGSGSGEPQHF. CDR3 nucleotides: TGCACCAGCAGCTTGGGGTCGGGTAGCGGTGAGCCCCAGCATTTT.

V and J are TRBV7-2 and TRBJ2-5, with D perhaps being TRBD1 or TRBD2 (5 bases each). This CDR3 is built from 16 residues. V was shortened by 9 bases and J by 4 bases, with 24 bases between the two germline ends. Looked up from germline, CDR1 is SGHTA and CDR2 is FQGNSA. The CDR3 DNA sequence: TGTGCCAGTAGTGAGACCGGGACGGGCGGTAGAGAGACCCAGTACTTC. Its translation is CASSETGTGGRETQYF.

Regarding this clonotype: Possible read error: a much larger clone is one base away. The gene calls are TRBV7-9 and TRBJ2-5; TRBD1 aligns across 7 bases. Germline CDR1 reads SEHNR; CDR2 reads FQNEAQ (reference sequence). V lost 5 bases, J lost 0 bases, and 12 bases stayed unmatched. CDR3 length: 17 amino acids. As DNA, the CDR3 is TGTGCCAGCAGCGTAGGGGGCCGATCGGCAAACCAAGAGACCCAGTACTTC. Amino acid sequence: CASSVGGRSANQETQYF.

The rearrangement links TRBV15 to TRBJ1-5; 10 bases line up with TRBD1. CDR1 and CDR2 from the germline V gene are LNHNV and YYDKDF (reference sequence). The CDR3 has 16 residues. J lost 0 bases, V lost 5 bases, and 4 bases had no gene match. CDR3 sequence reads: CATSPGTGDSNQPQHF. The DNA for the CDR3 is TGTGCCACCAGCCCCGGGACAGGGGATAGCAATCAGCCCCAGCATTTT.

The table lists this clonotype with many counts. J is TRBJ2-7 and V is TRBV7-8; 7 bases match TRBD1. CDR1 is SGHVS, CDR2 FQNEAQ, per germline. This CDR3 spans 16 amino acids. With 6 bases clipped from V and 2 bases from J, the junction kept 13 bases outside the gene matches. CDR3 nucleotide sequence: TGTGCCAGCAGGCTTGCTCTAGGGGGCCTCGCCTACGAGCAGTACTTC. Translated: CASRLALGGLAYEQYF.

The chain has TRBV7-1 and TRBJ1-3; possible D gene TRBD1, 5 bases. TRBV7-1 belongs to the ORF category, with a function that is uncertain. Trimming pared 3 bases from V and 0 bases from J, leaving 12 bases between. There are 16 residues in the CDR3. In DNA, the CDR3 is TGTGCCAGCAGCTCGAAACAGGCCCTCTCTGGAAACACCATATATTTT. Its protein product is CASSSKQALSGNTIYF.

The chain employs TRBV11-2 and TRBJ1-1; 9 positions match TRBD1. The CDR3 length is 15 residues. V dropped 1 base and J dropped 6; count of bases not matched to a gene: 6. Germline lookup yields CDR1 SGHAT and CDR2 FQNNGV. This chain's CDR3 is CASSLVHRGLPEAFF. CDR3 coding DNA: TGTGCCAGCAGCTTAGTTCACAGGGGGCTGCCTGAAGCTTTCTTT.

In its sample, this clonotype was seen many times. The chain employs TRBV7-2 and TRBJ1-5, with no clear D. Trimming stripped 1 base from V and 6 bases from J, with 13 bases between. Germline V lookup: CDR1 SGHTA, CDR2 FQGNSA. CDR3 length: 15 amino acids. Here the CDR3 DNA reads TGTGCCAGCAGCTTAGGGGGTCGGGTAGGTCAGCCCCAGCATTTT. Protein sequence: CASSLGGRVGQPQHF.